The next 31 T cell receptor beta chains were all read from a single sample in a study of T cell repertoires in cytomegalovirus infection. TCRdb re-called the reads with MiXCR, one entry per CDR3 protein. The sample lists roughly 720,000 distinct CDR3 sequences, under 40% occurring once. Sequencing was carried out using PBMCs. Receptors originate from a human donor in good health (CMV status not recorded). Some clones in this sample may be carry-over from other donors' samples.

This clonotype was detected only a few times. V is TRBV7-8 and J is TRBJ1-2; D gene unclear. The CDR3 contains 16 residues. Trimming left V 0 bases short and J 1 base short, with 12 bases between. Germline CDR1 SGHVS, CDR2 FQNEAQ. The CDR3 spells CASSLAWQNSNYGYTF. For the CDR3, the DNA is TGTGCCAGCAGCTTAGCGTGGCAGAACAGTAACTATGGCTACACCTTC.

This clonotype has more than one count but fewer than ten. The gene calls are TRBV28 and TRBJ2-5, with unresolved D. CDR1 MDHEN and CDR2 SYDVKM come from the germline V gene. CDR3 length equals 13 residues. The V and J ends lost 3 bases and 5 bases respectively, with 10 bases between them. CDR3 region: CASSFERGETQYF. The CDR3 DNA sequence: TGTGCCAGCAGTTTCGAACGTGGGGAGACCCAGTACTTC.

The chain is built from TRBV5-1 and TRBJ1-1; tentative D call: TRBD1 (5 bases). The CDR3 length is 16 residues. CDR1 SGHRS and CDR2 YFSETQ come from the germline V gene. Trimming took off 1 base at V and 3 bases at J, with 16 bases between the two ends. This CDR3 reads CASSLSGKGLDTEAFF. CDR3 coding DNA: TGCGCCAGCAGCTTGTCGGGGAAGGGACTGGACACTGAAGCTTTCTTT.

This clonotype was detected only a few times. The rearrangement links TRBV7-8 to TRBJ1-2; D gene unclear. The CDR3 extends over 13 amino acids. V was trimmed by 6 bases and J by 6 bases, leaving 14 bases between them. Germline loops: CDR1 SGHVS, CDR2 FQNEAQ. CDR3 loop: CASRNSGIDGYTF. Here the CDR3 DNA reads TGTGCCAGCAGGAATTCTGGGATCGATGGCTACACCTTC.

Only a few counts were recorded for this clonotype. The rearrangement links TRBV12-3 or TRBV12-4 to TRBJ2-6, with 12 bases lining up with TRBD1. This CDR3 spans 17 amino acids. Unmatched junction bases numbered 5, after V lost 7 bases and J lost 1 base. The CDR3, as DNA: TGTGCCAGCACGAGGGGACAGGGGGCATCTGGGGCCAACGTCCTGACTTTC. Protein product: CASTRGQGASGANVLTF.

This clonotype was counted a few times. The chain uses TRBV12-3 or TRBV12-4 and TRBJ1-6, with 10 nucleotides matching TRBD1. The V and J ends lost 3 bases and 7 bases, in that order; junction bases with no gene match: 6. The CDR3 is made up of 16 amino acids. This CDR3 is CASSFNWGQGNSPLHF. The CDR3 DNA reads as TGTGCCAGCAGTTTTAATTGGGGACAGGGGAATTCACCCCTCCACTTT.

This clonotype has just one count. V usage is TRBV28 and J usage is TRBJ1-4; no definite D call. In germline, CDR1 is MDHEN, CDR2 SYDVKM. The CDR3 runs 15 residues. V was cut by 5 bases and J by 0 bases, with 10 bases left in between. CDR3 loop: CASSVAAPTNEKLFF. CDR3 nucleotide sequence: TGTGCCAGCAGTGTCGCGGCTCCAACTAATGAAAAACTGTTTTTT.

V usage is TRBV29-1 and J usage is TRBJ1-2, with 8 positions matching TRBD1. The length of the CDR3 is 13 residues. The J segment lost 3 bases and the V segment lost 7 bases, leaving 7 bases of the junction unmatched. Germline V gives CDR1 SQVTM, CDR2 ANQGSEA. CDR3 sequence: CSAQGQDDYGYTF. The CDR3, as DNA: TGCAGCGCCCAGGGACAGGATGACTATGGCTACACCTTC.

CDR3 sequence (DNA): TGTGCCATCAGTGAGTCAGAAGGACAGAATAAAGTTAACTATGGCTACACCTTC. Protein: CAISESEGQNKVNYGYTF. J is TRBJ1-2 and V is TRBV10-3; D is possibly TRBD1 (6 bases). This CDR3 is built from 18 residues. Germline V lookup: CDR1 ENHRY, CDR2 SYGVKD. V lost 0 bases, J lost 1 base, and 18 bases lay in between.

This clonotype was recorded a few times. The chain recombines TRBV28 with TRBJ1-1; D gene unclear. V lost 9 bases and J lost 3, with 11 bases in between. The CDR3 has 12 residues. Germline V gene data show CDR1 as MDHEN and CDR2 as SYDVKM. The CDR3 region has the DNA TGTGCCAGGGGCGCTCGGGACACTGAAGCTTTCTTT. It encodes CARGARDTEAFF. The variable domain in full, completed from reference TRBV28 and TRBJ1-1, reads DVKVTQSSRYLVKRTGEKVFLECVQDMDHENMFWYRQDPGLGLRLIYFSYDVKMKEKGDIPEGYSVSREKKERFSLILESASTNQTSMYLCARGARDTEAFFGQGTRLTVV.

This clonotype was seen repeatedly, ten times or more. The V gene is TRBV7-8, the J gene TRBJ2-5; TRBD1 agrees at 7 bases. V was clipped by 6 bases and J by 4 bases; unmatched bases: 14. The CDR3 consists of 16 residues. Germline values: CDR1 SGHVS, CDR2 FQNEAQ. CDR3 in DNA: TGTGCCAGCAGAAACATGGGGCAGGGGGTTACAGAGACCCAGTACTTC. As protein: CASRNMGQGVTETQYF.

This clonotype was counted a few times. This may be a read error: a much more frequent sequence differs by one nucleotide. The chain employs TRBV5-6 and TRBJ2-7, with D hard to call. This CDR3 has 12 amino acids. Deletions cut 3 bases from V and 0 bases from J, with 4 bases between. Per the germline V gene, CDR1 is SGHDT and CDR2 is YYEEEE. CDR3: CASSSASYEQYF. The CDR3 DNA sequence: TGTGCCAGCAGCTCGGCCTCCTACGAGCAGTACTTC.

V and J are TRBV5-4 and TRBJ2-3; TRBD2 agrees at 11 bases. This CDR3 has 17 residues. With 1 base clipped from V and 2 bases from J, the junction kept 6 bases outside the gene matches. CDR1 SGHNT and CDR2 YYREEE come from the germline V gene (reference sequence). The CDR3 region has the DNA TGTGCCAGCAGCTTGTCGCTAGCGGGGGGCTACACAGATACGCAGTATTTT. Its translation is CASSLSLAGGYTDTQYF.

This rearrangement joins TRBV5-6 to TRBJ1-3; the D is unclear. The CDR3 extends over 15 amino acids. Germline values: CDR1 SGHDT, CDR2 YYEEEE. V was shortened by 2 bases and J by 0 bases, with 9 bases between the two germline ends. CDR3 sequence reads: CASSFRGPSGNTIYF. Written as DNA, the CDR3 is TGTGCCAGCAGCTTTCGAGGGCCCTCTGGAAACACCATATATTTT.

The CDR3 loop reads CASSLRGLAVRYEQYF. DNA of the CDR3: TGTGCCAGCAGTTTAAGGGGTCTAGCGGTACGGTACGAGCAGTACTTC. The chain links TRBV12-3 or TRBV12-4 to TRBJ2-7; 7 bases match TRBD2. This CDR3 has 16 residues. The ends lost 2 bases at V and 4 bases at J; junction bases unmatched: 11.

The J gene is TRBJ2-1, the V gene TRBV5-6; D gene unclear. This CDR3 is 14 amino acids long. The germline V gene has CDR1 SGHDT and CDR2 YYEEEE. Trimming stripped 2 bases from V and 7 bases from J, with 13 bases between. The DNA for the CDR3 is TGTGCCAGCAGCTTTCGAGTCCCCGGGAATGAGCAGTTCTTC. Its protein product is CASSFRVPGNEQFF.

This chain connects TRBV20-1 to TRBJ2-1, with D possibly being TRBD1 (5 bases). The V and J ends lost 5 bases and 2 bases respectively, with 10 bases between them. Per germline, CDR1 DFQATT and CDR2 SNEGSKA (reference sequence). CDR3 length: 13 amino acids. The CDR3 region is CSADRGPYNEQFF. The CDR3 DNA is TGCAGTGCTGACAGAGGACCCTACAATGAGCAGTTCTTC.

Concerning this clonotype: A much larger clonotype is one base distant, so this may be a read error. V gene TRBV7-2 combines with J gene TRBJ2-1; the match to TRBD2 covers 10 bases. The CDR3 covers 17 residues. Per the germline V gene, CDR1 is SGHTA and CDR2 is FQGNSA. The CDR3 spells CASSPAWGTSGINEPFF. CDR3 sequence (DNA): TGTGCCAGCAGCCCAGCCTGGGGAACTAGCGGGATTAATGAGCCGTTCTTC.

On this clonotype: An end of the junction does not agree with germline; a read error may underlie this. The chain employs TRBV7-7 and TRBJ2-1; tentative D call: TRBD1 (7 bases). From germline, CDR1 is SSHAT and CDR2 FNYEAQ (reference sequence). There are 15 residues in the CDR3. The DNA for the CDR3 is TGTGCTAGCAGCTTAAGGCAGGGGGGCGTTGGTGAGCAGTTCTTC. The encoded protein is CASSLRQGGVGEQFF.

The chain joins TRBV11-2 to TRBJ1-3, with TRBD1 identical over 8 bases. Trimming at V came to 5 bases and at J to 0 bases, leaving 3 bases not matched to a gene. Germline-derived CDR1 and CDR2 are SGHAT and FQNNGV. The CDR3 extends over 15 amino acids. CDR3 sequence reads: CASSRTGTSGNTIYF. The DNA for the CDR3 is TGTGCCAGCAGCCGGACAGGGACCTCTGGAAACACCATATATTTT.

J is TRBJ1-2 and V is TRBV6-1; D is perhaps TRBD1 (6 bases). The CDR3 has 14 residues. V was trimmed by 6 bases and J by 0 bases, leaving 11 bases between them. Looked up from germline, CDR1 is MNHNS and CDR2 is SASEGT. CDR3: CASSGQRANYGYTF. CDR3 DNA sequence: TGTGCCAGCAGCGGACAGAGAGCTAACTATGGCTACACCTTC.

Only a few counts were recorded for this clonotype. This chain uses TRBV29-1 with TRBJ1-5; D not certain. Germline V gene sequence: CDR1 SQVTM, CDR2 ANQGSEA. The length of the CDR3 is 12 residues. V was clipped by 7 bases and J by 6 bases, with 13 bases between them. The CDR3 is CSAGIRGQPQHF. In DNA form, the CDR3 reads TGCAGCGCGGGAATACGGGGTCAGCCCCAGCATTTT.

This clonotype was recorded a few times. This chain connects TRBV12-3 or TRBV12-4 to TRBJ1-1; a weak D match, TRBD1 (5 bases). Trimming shortened V by 5 bases and J by 1 base, and 14 bases separated the two germline ends. The CDR3 spans 15 residues. CDR3 loop: CASSPWEGQNTEAFF. The CDR3, as DNA: TGTGCCAGCAGTCCCTGGGAGGGGCAGAACACTGAAGCTTTCTTT.

This chain joins TRBV7-8 and TRBJ2-6; D is unclear. Trimming left V 7 bases short and J 0 bases short, with 19 bases between. This CDR3 has 18 residues. CDR1 SGHVS and CDR2 FQNEAQ come from the germline V gene. CDR3 sequence reads: CASTAGRSALSGANVLTF. The DNA for the CDR3 is TGTGCCAGCACCGCAGGACGGAGTGCCCTCTCTGGGGCCAACGTCCTGACTTTC.

The CDR3 loop reads CASSFLTRSSQETQYF. The CDR3 DNA reads TGTGCCAGCAGTTTCCTGACCCGGAGTAGCCAAGAGACCCAGTACTTC. The chain carries TRBV28 and TRBJ2-5; no clear D. The ends were cut back, 3 bases at V and 1 base at J, with 15 bases in the middle. Looked up from germline, CDR1 is MDHEN and CDR2 is SYDVKM. The CDR3 runs 16 residues.

This clonotype was picked up one time. This rearrangement joins TRBV20-1 to TRBJ1-2; tentatively, D is TRBD1 (5 bases). Trimming took off 6 bases at V and 8 bases at J, with 25 bases between the two ends. CDR1 is DFQATT and CDR2 is SNEGSKA in the germline V gene (reference sequence). This CDR3 has 15 amino acids. CDR3 in amino acids: CSATTNRRGGEGYTF. The CDR3 nucleotides read TGCAGTGCCACGACTAATAGACGGGGCGGCGAAGGCTACACCTTC.

This chain joins TRBV12-3 or TRBV12-4 and TRBJ2-5; possible D gene TRBD2, 7 bases. Trimming took 3 bases from V and 4 from J, leaving 18 bases between them. The CDR3 runs 16 residues. CDR3 in amino acids: CASSFRRGEGTETQYF. Here the CDR3 DNA reads TGTGCCAGCAGTTTTCGTAGGGGGGAGGGGACAGAGACCCAGTACTTC.

This clonotype showed up many times. This chain connects TRBV11-2 to TRBJ2-1, with D possibly TRBD1 on 5 matching bases. The V gene's germline CDR1 is SGHAT and CDR2 FQNNGV. The V end lost 0 bases, the J end lost 4 bases, and 10 bases lay between the germline ends. The CDR3 consists of 15 residues. As DNA, the CDR3 is TGTGCCAGCAGCTTAGAGCGACAGCTGTACAATGAGCAGTTCTTC. Its translation: CASSLERQLYNEQFF. Complete variable domain (other parts from reference TRBV11-2 and TRBJ2-1): EAGVAQSPRYKIIEKRQSVAFWCNPISGHATLYWYQQILGQGPKLLIQFQNNGVVDDSQLPKDRFSAERLKGVDSTLKIQPAKLEDSAVYLCASSLERQLYNEQFFGPGTRLTVL.

In this sample, this clonotype turned up a few times. CDR3 DNA: TGCGCCAGCAGCCAAGATAAGCCGGCGGCGGACCAAGAGACCCAGTACTTC. It translates to CASSQDKPAADQETQYF. The chain combines TRBV4-1 with TRBJ2-5; D gene uncertain. The CDR3 has 17 amino acids. The germline V gene has CDR1 MGHRA and CDR2 YSYEKL. Between the trimmed V and J ends, which lost 0 bases and 0 bases, there was a span of 14 bases.

The chain uses TRBV2 and TRBJ1-5, with TRBD1 identical over 12 bases. The V gene end was trimmed by 6 bases and the J gene end by 3 bases; junction bases not matched to a gene: 3. Germline V lookup: CDR1 SNHLY, CDR2 FYNNEI. The CDR3 is 15 amino acids. The CDR3 region is CASRRDRGPNQPQHF. CDR3 in DNA: TGTGCCAGCAGGAGGGACAGGGGGCCCAATCAGCCCCAGCATTTT.

This clonotype was seen more than once but under ten times. The rearrangement links TRBV7-2 to TRBJ2-7, with D unclear. Per the germline V gene, CDR1 is SGHTA and CDR2 is FQGNSA. Trimming cost V 4 bases and J 0 bases, with 13 bases left between them. The CDR3 contains 15 residues. CDR3 nucleotides: TGTGCCAGCAGCTCCTCCCCGGCAGTCTCCTACGAGCAGTACTTC. Encoded protein: CASSSSPAVSYEQYF.